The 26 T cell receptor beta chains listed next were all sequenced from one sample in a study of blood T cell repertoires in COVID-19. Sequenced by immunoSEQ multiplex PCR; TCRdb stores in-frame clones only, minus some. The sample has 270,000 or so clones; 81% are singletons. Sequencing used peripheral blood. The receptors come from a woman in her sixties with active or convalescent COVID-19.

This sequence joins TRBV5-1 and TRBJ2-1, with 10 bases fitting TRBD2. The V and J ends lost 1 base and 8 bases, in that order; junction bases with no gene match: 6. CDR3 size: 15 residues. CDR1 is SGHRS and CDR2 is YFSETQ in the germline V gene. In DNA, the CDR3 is TGCGCCAGCAGCTTGCCCAGCGGGGGGGCGGATGAGCAGTTCTTC. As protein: CASSLPSGGADEQFF.

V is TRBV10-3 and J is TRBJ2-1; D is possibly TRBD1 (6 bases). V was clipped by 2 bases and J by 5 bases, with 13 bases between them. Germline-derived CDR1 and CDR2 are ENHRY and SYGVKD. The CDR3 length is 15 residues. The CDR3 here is CAISEKQGANNEQFF. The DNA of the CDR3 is TGTGCCATCAGTGAGAAACAGGGAGCAAACAATGAGCAGTTCTTC.

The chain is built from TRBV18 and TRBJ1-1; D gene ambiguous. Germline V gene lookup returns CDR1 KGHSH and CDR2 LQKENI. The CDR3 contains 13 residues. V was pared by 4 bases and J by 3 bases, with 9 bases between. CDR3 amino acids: CASSRDGDTEAFF. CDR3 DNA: TGTGCCAGCTCACGAGACGGGGACACTGAAGCTTTCTTT. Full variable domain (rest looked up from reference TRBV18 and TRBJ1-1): NAGVMQNPRHLVRRRGQEARLRCSPMKGHSHVYWYRQLPEEGLKFMVYLQKENIIDESGMPKERFSAEFPKEGPSILRIQQVVRGDSAAYFCASSRDGDTEAFFGQGTRLTVV.

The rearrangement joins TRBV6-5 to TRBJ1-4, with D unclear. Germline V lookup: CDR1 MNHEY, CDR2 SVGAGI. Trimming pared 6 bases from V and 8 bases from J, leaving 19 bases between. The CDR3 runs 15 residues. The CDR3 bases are TGTGCCAGCAGCCGCGCCCCAGGTATCTCGGAAAAACTGTTTTTT. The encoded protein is CASSRAPGISEKLFF.

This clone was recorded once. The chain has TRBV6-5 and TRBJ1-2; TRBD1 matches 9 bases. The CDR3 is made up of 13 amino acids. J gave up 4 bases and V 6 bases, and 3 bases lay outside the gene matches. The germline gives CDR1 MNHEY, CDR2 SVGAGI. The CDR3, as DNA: TGTGCCAGCAGAGGGACAGGGTTCTATGGCTACACCTTC. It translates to CASRGTGFYGYTF.

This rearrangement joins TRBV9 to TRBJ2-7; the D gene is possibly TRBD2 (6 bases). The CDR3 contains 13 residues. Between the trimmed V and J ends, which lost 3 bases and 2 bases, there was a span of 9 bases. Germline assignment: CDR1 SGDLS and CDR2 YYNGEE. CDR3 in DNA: TGTGCCAGCAGCGGGACTAACCCCTACGAGCAGTACTTC. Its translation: CASSGTNPYEQYF.

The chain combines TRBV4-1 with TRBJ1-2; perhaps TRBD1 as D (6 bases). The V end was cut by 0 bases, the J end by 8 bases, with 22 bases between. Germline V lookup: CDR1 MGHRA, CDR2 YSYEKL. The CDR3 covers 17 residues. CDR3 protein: CASSQDWYTEQGEGYTF. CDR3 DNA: TGCGCCAGCAGCCAAGATTGGTACACCGAACAGGGTGAAGGCTACACCTTC.

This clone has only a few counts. The CDR3 DNA reads TGCGCCAGCAGGCTACCGGGGGGAGGGGATAATTCACCCCTCCACTTT. This codes for CASRLPGGGDNSPLHF. The rearrangement links TRBV4-1 to TRBJ1-6; D might be TRBD1 (5 bases). Germline CDR1 and CDR2: MGHRA and YSYEKL. V was cut by 6 bases and J by 5 bases, with 17 bases left in between. The CDR3 is 16 amino acids.

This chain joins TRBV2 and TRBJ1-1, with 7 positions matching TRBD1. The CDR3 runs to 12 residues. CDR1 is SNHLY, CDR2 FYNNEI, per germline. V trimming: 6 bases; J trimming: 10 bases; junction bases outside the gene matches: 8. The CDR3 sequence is CASRKDRDGAFF. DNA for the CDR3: TGTGCCAGCAGGAAAGACAGGGACGGAGCTTTCTTT.

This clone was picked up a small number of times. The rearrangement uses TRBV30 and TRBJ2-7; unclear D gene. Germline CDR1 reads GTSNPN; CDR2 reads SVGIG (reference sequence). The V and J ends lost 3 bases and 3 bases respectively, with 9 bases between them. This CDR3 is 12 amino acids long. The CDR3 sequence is CAWSQRGYEQYF. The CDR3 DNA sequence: TGTGCCTGGAGCCAACGAGGCTACGAGCAGTACTTC.

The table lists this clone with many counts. This CDR3 is CASSDTGGVGGYTF. The CDR3 DNA reads TGTGCCAGCAGTGATACAGGGGGCGTGGGTGGCTACACCTTC. The V gene is TRBV2, the J gene TRBJ1-2; 9 bases map to TRBD1. This CDR3 region has 14 residues. Trimming cost V 3 bases and J 7 bases; bases outside gene matches: 6. CDR1 and CDR2 (germline): SNHLY, FYNNEI.

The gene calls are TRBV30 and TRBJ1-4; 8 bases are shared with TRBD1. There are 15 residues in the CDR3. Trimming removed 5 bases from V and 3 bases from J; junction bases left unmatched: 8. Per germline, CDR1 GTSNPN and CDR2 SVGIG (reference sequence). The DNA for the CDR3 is TGTGCCTGGGTACCGCAGGGGGCCCCTAATGAAAAACTGTTTTTT. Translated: CAWVPQGAPNEKLFF.

CDR3 region: CASSYSPGQGAGGYTF. As DNA, the CDR3 is TGTGCCAGCAGTTACTCCCCCGGACAGGGGGCCGGGGGCTACACCTTC. The chain uses TRBV6-2 or TRBV6-3 and TRBJ1-2; 11 nucleotides align to TRBD1. With 0 bases clipped from V and 8 bases from J, the junction kept 8 bases outside the gene matches. The CDR3 runs to 16 residues. Germline values: CDR1 MNHEY, CDR2 SVGEGT.

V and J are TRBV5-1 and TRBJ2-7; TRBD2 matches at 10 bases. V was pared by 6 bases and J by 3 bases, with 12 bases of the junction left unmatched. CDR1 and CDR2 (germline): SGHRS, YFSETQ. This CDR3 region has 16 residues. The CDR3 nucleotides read TGCGCCAGCACCCCGGGACTAGCGAGAGGTTTCTACGAGCAGTACTTC. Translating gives CASTPGLARGFYEQYF.

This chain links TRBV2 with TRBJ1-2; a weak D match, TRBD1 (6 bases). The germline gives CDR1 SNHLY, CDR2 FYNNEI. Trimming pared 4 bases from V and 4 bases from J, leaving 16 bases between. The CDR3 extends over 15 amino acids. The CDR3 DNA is TGTGCCAGCAGTGCTGGGAGAGGGGGAAGCTATGGCTACACCTTC. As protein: CASSAGRGGSYGYTF.

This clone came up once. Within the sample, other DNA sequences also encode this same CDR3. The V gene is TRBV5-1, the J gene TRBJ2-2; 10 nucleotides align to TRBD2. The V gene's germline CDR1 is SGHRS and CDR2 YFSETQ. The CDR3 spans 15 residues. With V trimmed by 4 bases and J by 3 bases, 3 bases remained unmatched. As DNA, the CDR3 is TGCGCCAGCAGCCTCCTAGCGGGGGACACCGGGGAGCTGTTTTTT. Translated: CASSLLAGDTGELFF. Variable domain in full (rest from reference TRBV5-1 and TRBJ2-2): KAGVTQTPRYLIKTRGQQVTLSCSPISGHRSVSWYQQTPGQGLQFLFEYFSETQRNKGNFPGRFSGRQFSNSRSEMNVSTLELGDSALYLCASSLLAGDTGELFFGEGSRLTVL.

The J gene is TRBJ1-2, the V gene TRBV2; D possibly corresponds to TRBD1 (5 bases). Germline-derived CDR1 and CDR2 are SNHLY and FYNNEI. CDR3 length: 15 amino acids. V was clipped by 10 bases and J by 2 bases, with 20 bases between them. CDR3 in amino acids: CAIMTLGQRNYGYTF. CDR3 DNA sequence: TGTGCCATTATGACACTGGGGCAACGAAACTATGGCTACACCTTC.

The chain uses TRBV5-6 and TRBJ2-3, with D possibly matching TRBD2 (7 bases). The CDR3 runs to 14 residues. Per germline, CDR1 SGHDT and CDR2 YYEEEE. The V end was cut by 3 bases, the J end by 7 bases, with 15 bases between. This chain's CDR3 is CASSSKGGQYTQYF. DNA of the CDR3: TGTGCCAGCAGCTCGAAGGGGGGGCAATATACGCAGTATTTT.

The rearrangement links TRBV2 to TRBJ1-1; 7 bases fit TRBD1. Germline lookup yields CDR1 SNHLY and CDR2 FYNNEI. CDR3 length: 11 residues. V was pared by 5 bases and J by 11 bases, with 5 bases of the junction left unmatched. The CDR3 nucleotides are TGTGCCAGCAGTTCAGGGGGGAGGGCTTTCTTT. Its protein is CASSSGGRAFF.

The CDR3, as DNA: TGTGCCAGTAGTATAGCCGGACAGGGACGCTCTGGGGCCAACGTCCTGACTTTC. This sequence encodes CASSIAGQGRSGANVLTF. The chain employs TRBV19 and TRBJ2-6; TRBD1 aligns across 8 bases. This CDR3 has 18 residues. After removal of 1 base from V and 0 bases from J, the junction contained 5 bases not matched to a gene. Germline-derived CDR1 and CDR2 are LNHDA and SQIVND (reference sequence).

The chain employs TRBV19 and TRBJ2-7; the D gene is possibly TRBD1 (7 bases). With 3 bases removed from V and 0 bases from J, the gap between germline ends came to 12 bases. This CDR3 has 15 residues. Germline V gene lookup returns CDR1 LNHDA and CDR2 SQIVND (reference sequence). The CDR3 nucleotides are TGTGCCAGTAGTATCGGCGGGACAGTCTCCTACGAGCAGTACTTC. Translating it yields CASSIGGTVSYEQYF.

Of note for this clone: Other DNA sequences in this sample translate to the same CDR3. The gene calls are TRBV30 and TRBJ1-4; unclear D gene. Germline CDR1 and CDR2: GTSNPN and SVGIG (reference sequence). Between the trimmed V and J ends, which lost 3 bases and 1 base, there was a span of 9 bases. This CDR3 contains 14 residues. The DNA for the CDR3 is TGTGCCTGGAGCCGCGGCGGAACTAATGAAAAACTGTTTTTT. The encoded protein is CAWSRGGTNEKLFF.

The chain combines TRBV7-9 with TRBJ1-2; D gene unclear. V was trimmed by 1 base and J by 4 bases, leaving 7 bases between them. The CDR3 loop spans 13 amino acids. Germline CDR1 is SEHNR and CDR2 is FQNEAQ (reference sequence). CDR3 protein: CASSLGQLYGYTF. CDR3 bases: TGTGCCAGCAGCTTAGGACAACTCTATGGCTACACCTTC.

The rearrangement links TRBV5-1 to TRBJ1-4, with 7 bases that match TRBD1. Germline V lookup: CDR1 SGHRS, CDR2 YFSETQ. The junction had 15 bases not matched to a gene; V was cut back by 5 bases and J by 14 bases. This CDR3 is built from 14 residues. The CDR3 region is CASSTGTVPRFLFF. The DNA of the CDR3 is TGCGCCAGCAGTACCGGGACAGTGCCGCGATTTCTGTTTTTT.

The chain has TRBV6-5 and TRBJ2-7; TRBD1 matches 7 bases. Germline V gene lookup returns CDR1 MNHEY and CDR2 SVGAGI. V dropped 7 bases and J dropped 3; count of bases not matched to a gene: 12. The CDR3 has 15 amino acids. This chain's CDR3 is CASKDRRMSNYEQYF. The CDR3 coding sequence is TGTGCCAGCAAGGACAGGCGGATGTCAAACTACGAGCAGTACTTC.

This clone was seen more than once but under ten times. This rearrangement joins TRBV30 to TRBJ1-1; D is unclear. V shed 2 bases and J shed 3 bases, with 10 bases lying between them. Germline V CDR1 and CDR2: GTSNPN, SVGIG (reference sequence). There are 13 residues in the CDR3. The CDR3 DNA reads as TGTGCCTGGAGTAGGACCGGGGACACTGAAGCTTTCTTT. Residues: CAWSRTGDTEAFF.